Detailed here is one T cell receptor (beta chain). The table came from immunoSEQ multiplex PCR; TCRdb's copy has only in-frame clones and leaves some out. The data contain around 140,000 clones, 80% to 95% of them singletons. The sample is drawn from a study of control samples from healthy donors and cancer patients. What was sequenced was blood. The TCR was taken from a man between 18 and 35 years old in good health.

The CDR3 nucleotides read TGTGCCAGCAGCTCGAAGGACATGGAGACCCAGTACTTC. Protein sequence: CASSSKDMETQYF. The gene calls are TRBV11-3 and TRBJ2-5; the D gene is possibly TRBD1 (5 bases). From germline, CDR1 is SGHNT and CDR2 YENEEA. The CDR3 runs to 13 residues. V was pared by 4 bases and J by 5 bases, with 11 bases between. The whole variable domain, remainder taken from reference TRBV11-3 and TRBJ2-5, is EAGVVQSPRYKIIEKKQPVAFWCNPISGHNTLYWYLQNLGQGPELLIRYENEEAVDDSQLPKDRFSAERLKGVDSTLKIQPAELGDSAVYLCASSSKDMETQYFGPGTRLLVL.